The 21 T cell receptor beta chains listed next were all sequenced from one sample in a study of T-cell memory formation after mild COVID-19. One entry per CDR3 protein results from TCRdb running MiXCR on the 5' RACE reads. The repertoire has about 250,000 distinct CDR3 sequences, 16% of them found once; the top ten carry about 3.5%. Input material: PBMCs or a T cell subset sorted from them (not recorded which). The receptor source for this set is a man in his late teens or twenties who had mild COVID-19 (a few samples of this study predate the infection). Cell type and time point are not known.

The J gene is TRBJ2-7, the V gene TRBV5-4, with a tentative D call TRBD1 (6 bases). The CDR3 extends over 11 amino acids. Germline V gene data show CDR1 as SGHNT and CDR2 as YYREEE (reference sequence). The V and J ends lost 1 base and 7 bases respectively, with 6 bases between them. The DNA of the CDR3 is TGTGCCAGCAGCTTGAGGGGGGAGCAGTACGTC. Its protein is CASSLRGEQYV.

This clonotype came up a few times. This chain connects TRBV5-1 to TRBJ2-7; tentatively, D is TRBD2 (6 bases). In germline, CDR1 is SGHRS, CDR2 YFSETQ. This CDR3 is 15 amino acids long. V lost 2 bases to trimming and J lost 5 bases, with 17 bases between them. Here the CDR3 reads CASSFSRRGGNEQYV. The CDR3, as DNA: TGCGCCAGCAGCTTCTCCCGCCGGGGAGGCAACGAGCAGTACGTC.

This clonotype came up a few times. The chain carries TRBV5-1 and TRBJ1-2; tentatively, D is TRBD1 (5 bases). Germline V gene sequence: CDR1 SGHRS, CDR2 YFSETQ. With 4 bases removed from V and 8 bases from J, the gap between germline ends came to 24 bases. The CDR3 contains 16 residues. CDR3 residues: CASSPGGSSPDLGYTF. DNA of the CDR3: TGCGCCAGCAGCCCGGGGGGTAGCAGTCCGGACCTGGGCTACACCTTC.

The chain is built from TRBV10-3 and TRBJ2-5; 8 bases are shared with TRBD1. CDR3 size: 13 residues. After removal of 6 bases from V and 3 bases from J, the junction contained 3 bases not matched to a gene. Germline V gives CDR1 ENHRY, CDR2 SYGVKD. CDR3 DNA sequence: TGTGCCATCAGCTCAGGGGGCAAAGAGACCCAGTACTTC. Its translation is CAISSGGKETQYF.

The chain has TRBV6-5 and TRBJ1-4; a weak D match, TRBD1 (6 bases). Trimming left V 5 bases short and J 3 bases short, with 16 bases between. Germline CDR1 MNHEY, CDR2 SVGAGI. This CDR3 spans 16 amino acids. The CDR3 DNA reads as TGTGCCAGCAGTATCACCTGGGGGGCATCTAATGAAAAACTGTTTTTT. This sequence encodes CASSITWGASNEKLFF.

This chain connects TRBV7-2 to TRBJ2-1; 9 nucleotides agree with TRBD2. Germline V gene data show CDR1 as SGHTA and CDR2 as FQGNSA. This CDR3 is 13 amino acids long. DNA for the CDR3: TGTGCTGCGGGAGGGTATCGGTACAATGAGCAGTTCTTC. Protein product: CAAGGYRYNEQFF.

The V and J genes are TRBV4-1 and TRBJ1-1; D unresolved. Trimming left V 5 bases short and J 7 bases short, with 17 bases between. The CDR3 runs 14 residues. The germline gives CDR1 MGHRA, CDR2 YSYEKL. CDR3 DNA: TGCGCCAGCAGCTCCGGGTCAAGAGGGTTTGAAGCTTTCTTT. Protein sequence: CASSSGSRGFEAFF.

The rearrangement links TRBV29-1 to TRBJ2-7; TRBD1 aligns across 9 bases. CDR1 is SQVTM, CDR2 ANQGSEA, per germline. Trimming at V came to 5 bases and at J to 0 bases, leaving 5 bases not matched to a gene. The CDR3 extends over 14 amino acids. CDR3 coding DNA: TGCAGCGTTCACCGGGACAGGGACTCCTACGAGCAGTACGTC. Its protein is CSVHRDRDSYEQYV.

This rearrangement joins TRBV10-3 to TRBJ1-5, with TRBD1 as a possible D gene (5 bases). Trimming cost V 3 bases and J 8 bases, with 14 bases left between them. Germline V gene data show CDR1 as ENHRY and CDR2 as SYGVKD. CDR3 length: 14 residues. Here the CDR3 reads CAISDSGTSEPQHF. The CDR3 bases are TGTGCCATCAGTGATTCCGGGACTAGTGAGCCCCAGCATTTT.

This clonotype was counted only a few times. The CDR3 is CASSASSGGYNEQFF. CDR3 nucleotides: TGTGCCAGCAGCGCCTCTAGCGGGGGCTACAATGAGCAGTTCTTC. The chain has TRBV2 and TRBJ2-1; 10 nucleotides line up with TRBD2. V was pared by 6 bases and J by 3 bases, with 5 bases of the junction left unmatched. The V gene's germline CDR1 is SNHLY and CDR2 FYNNEI. The CDR3 is made up of 15 amino acids.

The chain carries TRBV11-2 and TRBJ2-7; 7 nucleotides agree with TRBD1. V was pared by 5 bases and J by 5 bases, with 3 bases of the junction left unmatched. Germline V gene lookup returns CDR1 SGHAT and CDR2 FQNNGV. The CDR3 contains 12 residues. The DNA of the CDR3 is TGTGCCAGCAGCCGTGACAGGGACGAGCAGTACGTC. Residues: CASSRDRDEQYV.

The sample holds a few counts of this clonotype. DNA for the CDR3: TGCGCCAGCAGCCAAGAAGCCCCCTCGGGATATGGCTACACCTTC. Residues: CASSQEAPSGYGYTF. The rearrangement joins TRBV4-1 to TRBJ1-2; D not resolved. CDR3 length equals 15 residues. Germline V gene sequence: CDR1 MGHRA, CDR2 YSYEKL. V gave up 0 bases and J gave up 5 bases, with 13 bases separating them.

Only a few counts were recorded for this clonotype. The chain employs TRBV15 and TRBJ2-1; D might be TRBD1 (5 bases). CDR1 and CDR2 from the germline V gene are LNHNV and YYDKDF (reference sequence). Between the trimmed V and J ends, which lost 4 bases and 4 bases, there was a span of 14 bases. The CDR3 length is 15 residues. The CDR3 here is CATSNRQYGYNEQFF. In DNA form, the CDR3 reads TGTGCCACCAGCAATAGACAGTACGGGTACAATGAGCAGTTCTTC.

This chain links TRBV6-2 or TRBV6-3 with TRBJ2-7; 7 positions agree with TRBD1. Germline V CDR1 and CDR2: MNHEY, SVGEGT. J lost 7 bases, V lost 7 bases, and 13 bases had no gene match. This CDR3 contains 14 residues. CDR3 loop: CASKEQGRVSEQYF. Written as DNA, the CDR3 is TGTGCCAGCAAAGAACAGGGGCGTGTTAGTGAGCAGTACTTC.

V and J are TRBV4-3 and TRBJ2-3; 10 bases line up with TRBD1. Germline lookup yields CDR1 LGHNA and CDR2 YSLEER. This CDR3 is built from 15 residues. J was trimmed by 5 bases and V by 1 base; bases with no gene match: 3. CDR3 coding DNA: TGCGCCAGCAGCCAAGGGGACAGGGGTGAAGATACGCAGTATTTT. This encodes CASSQGDRGEDTQYF.

This clonotype has just a few counts. The V gene is TRBV7-9, the J gene TRBJ2-7; 12 nucleotides align to TRBD2. Germline V gene data show CDR1 as SEHNR and CDR2 as FQNEAQ (reference sequence). The CDR3 is made up of 14 amino acids. Trimming cost V 5 bases and J 4 bases; bases outside gene matches: 3. The CDR3 nucleotides read TGTGCCAGCAGCAAGACTAGCGGGGGTTACGAGCAGTACGTC. Amino acid sequence: CASSKTSGGYEQYV.

This clonotype turned up a few times. The rearrangement links TRBV7-2 to TRBJ1-2, with D hard to call. This CDR3 spans 13 amino acids. Germline loops: CDR1 SGHTA, CDR2 FQGNSA. V gave up 4 bases and J gave up 7 bases, with 13 bases separating them. The chain's CDR3 is CASSYGGVPGYTF. The CDR3 DNA sequence: TGTGCCAGCAGCTACGGTGGGGTCCCTGGCTACACCTTC.

The chain combines TRBV6-5 with TRBJ2-2, with D possibly being TRBD2 (6 bases). This CDR3 spans 13 amino acids. The V and J ends lost 6 bases and 5 bases respectively, with 10 bases between them. Germline-derived CDR1 and CDR2 are MNHEY and SVGAGI. CDR3 sequence: CASRRGRTGELFF. The CDR3 bases are TGTGCCAGCAGGCGGGGAAGAACCGGGGAGCTGTTTTTT.

V is TRBV5-1 and J is TRBJ1-1, with D possibly being TRBD1 (5 bases). Germline loops: CDR1 SGHRS, CDR2 YFSETQ. The CDR3 is 14 residues long. Trimming removed 4 bases at V and 1 base at J, with 11 bases between. This chain's CDR3 is CASSPYRQNTEAFF. The CDR3 DNA sequence: TGCGCCAGCAGCCCTTACAGGCAGAACACTGAAGCTTTCTTT.

The J gene is TRBJ1-5, the V gene TRBV5-1; a weak D match, TRBD1 (5 bases). There are 14 residues in the CDR3. Germline assignment: CDR1 SGHRS and CDR2 YFSETQ. V shed 2 bases and J shed 6 bases, with 12 bases lying between them. The CDR3 loop is CASSFSGQGQPQHF. The CDR3 DNA reads as TGCGCCAGCAGCTTCTCGGGGCAGGGTCAGCCCCAGCATTTT.

The rearrangement uses TRBV10-2 and TRBJ2-1, with D hard to call. V was cut by 2 bases and J by 4 bases, with 6 bases left in between. Germline V gene data show CDR1 as WSHSY and CDR2 as SAAADI. The CDR3 runs 13 residues. CDR3 nucleotide sequence: TGCGCCAGCAGTGAGCGCCGATACAATGAGCAGTTCTTC. This gives the protein CASSERRYNEQFF.